This T cell receptor (beta chain) was recovered during a study of blood T cells in healthy people across ages (dated by TCRdb to between 2015 and 2017). Describing the broader study: In model experiments, template switching captured about one uniquely barcoded TCR beta cDNA molecule for every two T cells. For two donors (one aged 18 to 29 and one aged 80 or older), the study analyzed two additional independent replicas of 1 million unique cDNA reads from the same blood draw. The study measured age-related changes in TCR beta repertoire diversity using deep sequencing normalized with unique cDNA molecular identifiers. Four age groups were formed from the donors: young (average around 15 years), middle-aged (just under 40), aged (62) and long-lived (approximately 78). To avoid experimental bias, donors of different ages were spread randomly across the sequencing lanes. Beyond this particular receptor, the publication reports: Observed TCR beta diversity per million T cells fell roughly linearly with age, and a significant reduction was already apparent by age around 40. Bulk unsorted PBMC profiling prevented conclusive comparison of naive and antigen-experienced compartments. A strong correlation was found between observed TCR beta diversity and the percentage of naive T cells measured by flow cytometry. Total diversity estimates from one million sequenced T cells were considered lower bounds and underestimates. Because donor CMV infection status was unknown, age-related changes in expanded clonotypes were potentially confounded. The long-lived group showed more naive CD4+ T cells, fewer expanded clones and increased TCR diversity than the aged group, suggesting age selection.

On this clonotype itself: Its specific antigen is unknown. No clone much larger than this one lies a single base away; base qualities are absent.

The library was obtained by 5' RACE. The sequencer listed for this sample is Illumina HiSeq 2500. A second PCR of roughly 6 to 12 cycles was performed with a sample-barcoded 5' primer and a J-beta primer mix. Each TCR beta cDNA molecule received a unique molecular identifier from a template-switch 5' adaptor carrying 12 random nucleotides. Each sample yielded at least 3 million CDR3-containing paired-end reads. First-strand cDNA was synthesized from all RNA with the Mint cDNA synthesis kit, primed by a TRBC-specific oligonucleotide. After uracil-DNA glycosylase treatment, a first 18-cycle PCR used universal primers M1SS and BC2_uni_R on all cDNA. In the source study's methods: For normalization, 1 million high-quality reads were randomly selected from each sample, with every read carrying a distinct molecular identifier. Instead of being binned into consensus sequences, reads that shared molecular identifiers were thrown out. CDR3 identification, clonotype clustering and error correction used MiTCR with a Q25 quality threshold and the strictest error-elimination algorithm. Lower-bound total TCR beta diversity was estimated with a nonparametric unseen species model using Euler transformation. Using fastp trimming at Q25 and MiXCR clonotype assembly, TCRdb reanalyzed the public sequencing data and kept in-frame beta chains. Rows are unified per CDR3 protein, each entry keeping the most common DNA and genes. The V and J calls here are based on TCRdb, not the publication. Across this sample there are 1.5 million or so distinct CDR3 sequences, with 42% seen only once. The leading ten clones occupy roughly 3.7% of the sample.

The CDR3 contains 15 residues, cysteine and phenylalanine counted. Only the CDR3 DNA stays, 45 bases, in frame from base 1. V is shortened by 2 bases, J by 0 bases, and the region joining them spans 9 bases. CDR1 WNHNN and CDR2 SYGVQD are derived from the germline V gene (reference sequence). The donors were roughly 40 Caucasian individuals from Russia, aged roughly 6 to 100 years, who were systemically healthy. Each donor gave 8 to 10 milliliters of peripheral blood, collected into EDTA-treated Vacutainer tubes. PBMCs were isolated by Ficoll-Paque density-gradient centrifugation, with at least 7 million obtained per sample. Total RNA, at least 6 micrograms per sample, was extracted from PBMCs with Trizol reagent. Naive CD45RAhigh/CD27high T cell percentages were measured by flow cytometry on a PBMC aliquot from every donor.

This TCR was recovered from a woman younger than 35 in good health. The sample taken for sequencing was blood. Rearrangement joined TRBV10-1 to TRBJ2-3, with no confidently assigned D gene. The CDR3 protein is CASSEADASTDTQYF. DNA sequence: TGCGCCAGCAGTGAGGCGGACGCTAGCACAGATACGCAGTATTTT.